Below, one T cell receptor (beta chain) is given with its context. Per the authors' pipeline: From reference gene primer amplification, estimates of nucleated cell counts were derived. Data came from immunoSEQ multiplex PCR; TCRdb stores just in-frame clones and leaves some out. That table gives V, J and clone size, and the DNA gave D and trimming. The top ten clones hold roughly 5% of a sample with tens of thousands of clones, around 90% of them seen once. Germline CDR1 and CDR2: MNHEY and SMNVEV (reference sequence). The CDR3 runs 17 residues. Trimming took 6 bases from V and 3 from J; bases not matched to a gene: 14. The record originates from a study of blood T cell repertoires in COVID-19. Study in general: Acute-phase and convalescent COVID-19 samples originated in the United States, Italy and Spain. Nucleic acid was either cDNA or gDNA, and it came from T cells, B-cell-depleted T cells, or PBMCs.

The chain couples TRBV27 to TRBJ1-1; TRBD1 aligns across 9 bases. The source is a man in his 60s with acute or convalescent COVID-19. Sequencing used peripheral blood. CDR3 coding DNA: TGTGCCAGCAGACCATACCAACAACGACAGGGGGACACTGAAGCTTTCTTT. Protein sequence: CASRPYQQRQGDTEAFF.